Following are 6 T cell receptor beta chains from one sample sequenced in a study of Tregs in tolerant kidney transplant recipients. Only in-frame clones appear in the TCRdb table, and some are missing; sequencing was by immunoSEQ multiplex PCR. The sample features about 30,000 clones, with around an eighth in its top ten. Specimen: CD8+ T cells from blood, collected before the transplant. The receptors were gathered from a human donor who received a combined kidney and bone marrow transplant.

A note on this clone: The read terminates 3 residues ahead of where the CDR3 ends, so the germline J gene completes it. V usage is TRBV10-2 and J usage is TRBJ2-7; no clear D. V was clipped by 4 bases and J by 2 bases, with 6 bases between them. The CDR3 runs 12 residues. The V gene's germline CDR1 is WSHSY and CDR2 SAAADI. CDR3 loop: CASSGQAYEQYF. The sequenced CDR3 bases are TGCGCCAGCAGTGGGCAAGCCTACGAG.

The chain's CDR3 is CASSPTSGTLNEQFF. The sequenced CDR3 bases are TGTGCCAGCAGTCCAACTAGCGGGACACTAAATGAG. The V gene is TRBV6-2 or TRBV6-3, the J gene TRBJ2-1; 10 bases map to TRBD2. From the germline J gene comes the end of the CDR3, since the read stops 3 residues before it. The CDR3 totals 15 residues. Germline V gene data show CDR1 as MNHEY and CDR2 as SVGEGT. J lost 7 bases, V lost 5 bases, and 8 bases had no gene match.

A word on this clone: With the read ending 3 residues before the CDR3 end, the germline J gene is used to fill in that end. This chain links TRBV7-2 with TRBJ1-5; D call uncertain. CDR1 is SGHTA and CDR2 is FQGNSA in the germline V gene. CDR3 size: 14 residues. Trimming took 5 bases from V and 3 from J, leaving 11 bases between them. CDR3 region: CASSLTLSNQPQHF. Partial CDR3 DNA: TGTGCCAGCAGCCTGACTTTATCCAATCAGCCC. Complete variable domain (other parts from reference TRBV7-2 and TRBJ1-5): GAGVSQSPSNKVTEKGKDVELRCDPISGHTALYWYRQSLGQGLEFLIYFQGNSAPDKSGLPSDRFSAERTGGSVSTLTIQRTQQEDSAVYLCASSLTLSNQPQHFGDGTRLSIL.

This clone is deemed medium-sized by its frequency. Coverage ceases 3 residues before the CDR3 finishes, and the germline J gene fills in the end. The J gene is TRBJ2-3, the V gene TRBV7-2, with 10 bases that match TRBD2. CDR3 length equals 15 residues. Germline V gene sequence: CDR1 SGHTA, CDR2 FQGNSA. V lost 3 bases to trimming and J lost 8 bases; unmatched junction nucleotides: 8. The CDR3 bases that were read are TGTGCCAGCAGCTTCCCTAGCGGGAGTAGAGTTACG. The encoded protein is CASSFPSGSRVT. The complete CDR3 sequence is CASSFPSGSRVTQYF.

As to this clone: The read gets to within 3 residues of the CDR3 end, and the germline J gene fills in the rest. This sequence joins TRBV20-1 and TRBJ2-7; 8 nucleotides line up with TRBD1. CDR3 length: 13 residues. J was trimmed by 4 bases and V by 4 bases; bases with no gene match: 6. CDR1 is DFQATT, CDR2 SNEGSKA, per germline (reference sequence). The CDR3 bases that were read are TGCAGTGCTATCGACAGGGGATATTACGAG. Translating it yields CSAIDRGYYE. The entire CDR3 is CSAIDRGYYEQYF.

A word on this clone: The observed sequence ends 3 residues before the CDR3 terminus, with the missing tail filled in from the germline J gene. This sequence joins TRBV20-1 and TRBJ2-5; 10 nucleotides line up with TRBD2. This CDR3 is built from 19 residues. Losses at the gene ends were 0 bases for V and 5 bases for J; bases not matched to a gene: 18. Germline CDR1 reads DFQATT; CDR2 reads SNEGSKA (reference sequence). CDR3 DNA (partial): TGCAGTGCTAGAGATCATGGAGGGGAGCGGGAGGGCCTCTCGGAGACC. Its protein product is CSARDHGGEREGLSET. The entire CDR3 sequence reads CSARDHGGEREGLSETQYF.